This T cell receptor (beta chain) was identified in a study of blood T cells in healthy people across ages. On the study more broadly: Template-switching capture recovered about one barcoded beta molecule per two T cells.

Per sample, at least 5 micrograms of total RNA were extracted. A second PCR of about 6 to 11 cycles used a sample-barcoded 5' primer and a J-beta primer mix. TCRdb processed the 5' RACE reads anew with MiXCR; each CDR3 protein has one entry. The sample carries 1.4 million to 1.5 million distinct CDR3 sequences, roughly 40% recorded once. V lost 7 bases, J lost 4 bases, and 7 bases stayed unmatched. The length of the CDR3 is 14 residues. Germline lookup yields CDR1 ENHRY and CDR2 SYGVKD. Sample: blood. This clonotype was sampled from a woman in her late teens or twenties in good health. The rearrangement joins TRBV10-3 to TRBJ1-1, with TRBD1 matching over 9 bases. In DNA, the CDR3 is TGTGCCATCACGACAGGGGGTGGCGGCACTGAAGCTTTCTTT. Protein sequence: CAITTGGGGTEAFF.